This TCR beta chain was obtained from a study of response to subunit inactivated influenza vaccine. CDR1 and CDR2 from the germline V gene are LGHNA and YNFKEQ. The CDR3 contains 17 residues. The J segment lost 1 base and the V segment lost 1 base, leaving 9 bases of the junction unmatched. TCRdb re-called the RT-PCR reads with MiXCR, one entry per CDR3 protein. The sample has over 450,000 distinct CDR3 sequences, roughly 13% seen once; the top ten hold roughly 13%. The rearrangement links TRBV4-2 to TRBJ2-5; 7 bases match TRBD2. The sample in question was PBMCs from blood, obtained more than 35 days after vaccination. This TCR was recovered from a man over 45 who received an inactivated influenza vaccine. In DNA form, the CDR3 reads TGTGCCAGCAGCCAAGGGAGCGGGATCAGGGTCCAAGAGACCCAGTACTTC. It specifies CASSQGSGIRVQETQYF.